This TCR beta chain was sequenced during a study of read filtering for tumor transcriptome and immune sequencing. Study conclusions and caveats: RNA-seq captured clonotypes less deeply and reliably than IR-seq.

This clonotype came up many times. Its target is not known. The germline gives CDR1 SGHVS, CDR2 FNYEAQ. Trimming removed 5 bases at V and 8 bases at J, with 10 bases between. The CDR3 contains 13 residues. From about 400 ng of RNA, a library with molecular barcoded alpha/delta and beta/gamma adaptors was made. Each CDR3 protein gets one entry after TCRdb re-called the reads with MiXCR. Here the sample spans tens of thousands of distinct CDR3 sequences, about a fifth being singletons. The sequenced sample was a population of CD138-negative cells sorted from bone marrow. The receptor was derived from a donor at least 40 years old with multiple myeloma. The rearrangement uses TRBV7-6 and TRBJ1-6, with D perhaps matching TRBD1 (6 bases). This CDR3 reads CASSGRGDSPLHF. The CDR3 DNA follows: TGTGCCAGCAGCGGGAGGGGGGATTCACCCCTCCACTTT.